This TCR beta chain was captured by sequencing in a study of monozygotic twins with inflammatory bowel disease. General study points: No discrimination was achieved between different T cell subtypes.

One entry per CDR3 protein, without DNA, is what TCRdb gives after re-calling the 5' RACE reads. This sample's table reports over 200,000 distinct CDR3 sequences. Points on this clonotype: The antigen remains undetermined.

The sample taken for sequencing was blood. The TCR sequence derives from a human donor with ulcerative colitis or Crohn's disease, or a healthy co-twin of an affected twin (not recorded which).

This chain's CDR3 is CACSLVGVGEKLFF. The chain has TRBV7-8 and TRBJ1-4; checking the TCRdb D call of TRBD1 is not possible without DNA. CDR1 SGHVS and CDR2 FQNEAQ come from the germline V gene. The CDR3 loop spans 14 amino acids.